This T cell receptor beta chain derives from a study of T cell responses to AZD1222 COVID-19 vaccine. Study-wide results and caveats: In all cases, repertoires were sampled only after the peak T cell response.

The CDR3 consists of 15 residues. Germline V gene sequence: CDR1 LNHDA, CDR2 SQIVND (reference sequence). With 3 bases removed from V and 4 bases from J, the gap between germline ends came to 10 bases. Comment on this clone: The antigen is undetermined.

Assay: immunoSEQ multiplex PCR; the TCRdb copy retains only in-frame clones and omits some. There are 150,000 to 200,000 clones in the sample; 90% to 95% occur only once, and roughly 9.2% lies in the top ten. This TCR derives from an adult in good health. V usage is TRBV19 and J usage is TRBJ1-6; D remains ambiguous. The sample here was peripheral blood, taken on day 0 of AZD1222 vaccination. The CDR3 DNA follows: TGTGCCAGTAGTATCCGGAAAACGTATAATTCACCCCTCCACTTT. This gives the protein CASSIRKTYNSPLHF.